This T cell receptor beta chain was sequenced during a study of T cell repertoires in cytomegalovirus infection. Turning to the study itself: Both a matching HLA type and CMV infection were indicated by public TCR beta signatures.

This clonotype came up many times. What it binds is unknown. TCRdb redid the calling of the reads with MiXCR, one entry per CDR3 protein. The sample includes about 250,000 distinct CDR3 sequences, more than 15% of them seen just once. General study findings and limits: The ex vivo response showed dominance by HLA-C-restricted CMV-specific TCR beta clonotypes. Identification of carriers of CMV plus the relevant HLA was performed using cumulative public TCR beta family frequency.

The receptor comes from a human donor in good health (CMV status not recorded). Some clones in this sample may be carry-over from other donors' samples. The specimen was CD8+ T cells from PBMCs.

The CDR3: CASSFRDGAQETQYF. As DNA, the CDR3 is TGTGCCAGCAGCTTTCGGGACGGGGCTCAAGAGACCCAGTACTTC. The chain carries TRBV5-5 and TRBJ2-5; D may be TRBD1 or TRBD2 (5 bases each). Germline loops: CDR1 SGHKS, CDR2 YYEKEE (reference sequence). V was shortened by 2 bases and J by 2 bases, with 13 bases between the two germline ends. This CDR3 is built from 15 residues.